These 6 T cell receptor beta chains were sequenced from one sample in a study of radiation and T cells in renal cell carcinoma (dated by TCRdb to 2019 to 2021). The time point label here, explained by the study, means: tumor resected at nephrectomy. The treatment or condition label, read with the paper, signifies: treatment-naive control, cytoreductive nephrectomy. Libraries came from the immunoSEQ multiplex PCR assay. This immuneACCESS table, as held by TCRdb, lists in-frame sequences with V and J called but not all clones. Of the missing ones, under half trace to an unresolved V gene in checked studies; the others have no known cause. In this sample the table shows roughly 14,000 clones, approximately 65% of which occur a single time. The ten most abundant clones make up 17% of the sample. Sample: tumor tissue, taken from a patient whose treatment was nephrectomy without radiotherapy. Receptors were obtained from a man aged 55-75 years with renal cell carcinoma.

V and J are TRBV11-3 and TRBJ2-7; TRBD1 or TRBD2 may be the D gene (6 bases each). Trimming removed 3 bases from V and 10 bases from J, with 13 bases in between. CDR3 length: 12 residues. Germline V CDR1 and CDR2: SGHNT, YENEEA. CDR3 sequence reads: CASSLQGREQYF. The CDR3 region has the DNA TGTGCCAGCAGCTTGCAGGGGCGGGAACAGTACTTC.

This sequence joins TRBV5-1 and TRBJ1-5, with 7 bases fitting TRBD1. CDR3 length equals 14 residues. The germline V gene has CDR1 SGHRS and CDR2 YFSETQ. After removal of 3 bases from V and 9 bases from J, the junction contained 9 bases not matched to a gene. The CDR3 loop is CASSYDREGGPQHF. In DNA form, the CDR3 reads TGCGCCAGCAGCTACGACAGGGAGGGAGGGCCCCAGCATTTT.

This rearrangement joins TRBV7-8 to TRBJ2-2; 12 bases line up with TRBD1. Germline V gives CDR1 SGHVS, CDR2 FQNEAQ. This CDR3 is 16 amino acids long. V lost 4 bases to trimming and J lost 3 bases; unmatched junction nucleotides: 3. CDR3 sequence: CASSSGQGAYTGELFF. CDR3 sequence (DNA): TGTGCCAGCAGCTCGGGACAGGGGGCGTACACCGGGGAGCTGTTTTTT.

The chain employs TRBV10-3 and TRBJ2-3, with D perhaps given as TRBD1 or TRBD2 (5 bases each). The length of the CDR3 is 14 residues. Germline values: CDR1 ENHRY, CDR2 SYGVKD. With 3 bases removed from V and 1 base from J, the gap between germline ends came to 8 bases. CDR3 sequence: CAISERGGTDTQYF. CDR3 in DNA: TGTGCCATCAGTGAAAGAGGGGGCACAGATACGCAGTATTTT.

The chain links TRBV19 to TRBJ1-2; 9 nucleotides match TRBD1. The V and J ends lost 7 bases and 8 bases, in that order; junction bases with no gene match: 14. This CDR3 has 15 residues. From germline, CDR1 is LNHDA and CDR2 SQIVND (reference sequence). CDR3 sequence: CASNVPGQGSYGYTF. CDR3 in DNA: TGTGCCAGTAACGTCCCGGGACAGGGTAGCTACGGCTACACCTTC.

This clone was seen a handful of times. The V call is TRBV25-1, the J call TRBJ1-5, with D possibly matching TRBD1 (5 bases). The CDR3 totals 13 residues. Germline V CDR1 and CDR2: MGHDK, SYGVNS. Trimming stripped 10 bases from V and 1 base from J, with 11 bases between. In nucleotides, the CDR3 is TGTGCCACCAGCGCAGGGAGCAATCAGCCCCAGCATTTT. Translating gives CATSAGSNQPQHF.